The rows below give T cell receptor beta chains drawn from one sample of a study of blood T cell repertoires in COVID-19. Using immunoSEQ multiplex PCR, the repertoire was profiled, and TCRdb retains in-frame clones only, with some absent. The sample yields about 330,000 clones, roughly 86% seen once. What was sequenced was PBMCs or T cells enriched from blood (not recorded which). The receptors derive from a woman in her 30s who had recovered from COVID-19. CDR3s include the opening cysteine and the closing phenylalanine or tryptophan. Rows may omit the clone size; those that give it use once, few, many or a size class.

j_gene: TRBJ1-5; abundance: NA; v_gene: TRBV6-2/TRBV6-3; CDR3aa: CASSGSGGQPQHF
j_gene: TRBJ2-7; abundance: NA; v_gene: TRBV3-1/TRBV3-2; CDR3aa: CASSPLQGPYEQYF
j_gene: TRBJ2-7; abundance: NA; v_gene: TRBV6-4; CDR3aa: CASSDYFPKISYEQYF
j_gene: TRBJ2-1; abundance: NA; v_gene: TRBV2; CDR3aa: CAVRGNSEQFF
j_gene: TRBJ2-3; abundance: NA; v_gene: TRBV12-3/TRBV12-4; CDR3aa: CASSYKRADTQYF
j_gene: TRBJ2-7; abundance: NA; v_gene: TRBV18; CDR3aa: CASSPGQSGVDGQYF
j_gene: TRBJ2-2; abundance: NA; v_gene: TRBV4-3; CDR3aa: CASARGVITGELFF
j_gene: TRBJ2-2; abundance: NA; v_gene: TRBV6-6; CDR3aa: CASSYRREGTGELFF
j_gene: TRBJ1-1; abundance: NA; v_gene: TRBV28; CDR3aa: CASRAPLTGDTNTEAFF
j_gene: TRBJ1-2; abundance: once; v_gene: TRBV7-8; CDR3aa: CASSFGQAEGGYTF
j_gene: TRBJ2-3; abundance: NA; v_gene: TRBV11-2; CDR3aa: CASSPLAGGPGSYTQYF
j_gene: TRBJ2-5; abundance: NA; v_gene: TRBV19; CDR3aa: CASSMAGVETQYF
j_gene: TRBJ2-2; abundance: NA; v_gene: TRBV7-9; CDR3aa: CASSTRSGGYGGELFF
j_gene: TRBJ1-4; abundance: NA; v_gene: TRBV7-2; CDR3aa: CASSLETGDKLFF
j_gene: TRBJ2-4; abundance: once; v_gene: TRBV7-3; CDR3aa: CASSPGPQSLAKNIQYF
j_gene: TRBJ1-1; abundance: NA; v_gene: TRBV7-2; CDR3aa: CASSPQTGGVEAFF
j_gene: TRBJ2-2; abundance: NA; v_gene: TRBV7-9; CDR3aa: CASSLVWRGRGTGELFF
j_gene: TRBJ2-7; abundance: once; v_gene: TRBV6-5; CDR3aa: CASSSGTGQNEQYF
j_gene: TRBJ1-1; abundance: NA; v_gene: TRBV15; CDR3aa: CATSSPQGRYTEAFF
j_gene: TRBJ2-7; abundance: few; v_gene: TRBV20-1; CDR3aa: CSARAAYEQYF
j_gene: TRBJ2-1; abundance: NA; v_gene: TRBV27; CDR3aa: CASSLGTGASNEQFF
j_gene: TRBJ2-3; abundance: NA; v_gene: TRBV4-2; CDR3aa: CASSRGDTQYF
j_gene: TRBJ2-3; abundance: NA; v_gene: TRBV6-1; CDR3aa: CASWDRGHTDTQYF
j_gene: TRBJ1-4; abundance: NA; v_gene: TRBV28; CDR3aa: CASSYYKGTFGEKLFF
j_gene: TRBJ1-6; abundance: NA; v_gene: TRBV15; CDR3aa: CATGPRTGYSRGSPLHF
j_gene: TRBJ1-1; abundance: NA; v_gene: TRBV6-5; CDR3aa: CASSTGYTEAFF
j_gene: TRBJ1-1; abundance: once; v_gene: TRBV19; CDR3aa: CASSKGPDTEAFF
j_gene: TRBJ1-1; abundance: NA; v_gene: TRBV28; CDR3aa: CASSITGVVAEAFF